This TCR beta chain came from a study of T cell responses to AZD1222 COVID-19 vaccine. Sequencing used immunoSEQ multiplex PCR; TCRdb keeps in-frame clones, though not all of them. The data contain around 120,000 clones, 85% to 95% of them singletons. Points from the study as a whole: The peak T cell response came first, and repertoires were sampled only after it.

The germline V gene has CDR1 SGHKS and CDR2 YYEKEE (reference sequence). This CDR3 region has 16 residues. J gave up 5 bases and V 2 bases, and 6 bases lay outside the gene matches. Worth noting for this clone: Its antigen is still unknown.

The sequencing here drew on peripheral blood, taken 28 days after the second AZD1222 dose. The chain combines TRBV5-5 with TRBJ2-3; 12 nucleotides match TRBD2. This TCR was sampled from an adult who received the AZD1222 COVID-19 vaccine. CDR3 residues: CASSFLAGGQVDTQYF. Here the CDR3 DNA reads TGTGCCAGCAGCTTCCTAGCGGGGGGGCAGGTAGATACGCAGTATTTT.